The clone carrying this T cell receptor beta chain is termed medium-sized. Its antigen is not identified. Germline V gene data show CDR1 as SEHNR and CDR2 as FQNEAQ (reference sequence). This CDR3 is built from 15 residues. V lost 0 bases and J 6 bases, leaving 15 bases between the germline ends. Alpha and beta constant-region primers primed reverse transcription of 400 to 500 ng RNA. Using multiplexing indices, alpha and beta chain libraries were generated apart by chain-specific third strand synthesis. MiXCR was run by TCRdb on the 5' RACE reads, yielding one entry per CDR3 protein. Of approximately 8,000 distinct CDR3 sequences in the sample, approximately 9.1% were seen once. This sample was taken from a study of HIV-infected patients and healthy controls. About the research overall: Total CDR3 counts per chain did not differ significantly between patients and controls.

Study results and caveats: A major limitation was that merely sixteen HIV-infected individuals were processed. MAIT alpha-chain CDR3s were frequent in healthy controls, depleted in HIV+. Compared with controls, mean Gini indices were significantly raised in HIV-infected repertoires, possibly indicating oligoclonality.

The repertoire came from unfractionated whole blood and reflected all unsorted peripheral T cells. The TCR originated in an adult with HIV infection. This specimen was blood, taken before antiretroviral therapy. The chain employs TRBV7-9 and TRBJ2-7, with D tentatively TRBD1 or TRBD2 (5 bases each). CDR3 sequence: CASSLAEGKLVEQYF. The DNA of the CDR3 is TGTGCCAGCAGCTTAGCTGAGGGGAAGCTCGTCGAGCAGTACTTC.